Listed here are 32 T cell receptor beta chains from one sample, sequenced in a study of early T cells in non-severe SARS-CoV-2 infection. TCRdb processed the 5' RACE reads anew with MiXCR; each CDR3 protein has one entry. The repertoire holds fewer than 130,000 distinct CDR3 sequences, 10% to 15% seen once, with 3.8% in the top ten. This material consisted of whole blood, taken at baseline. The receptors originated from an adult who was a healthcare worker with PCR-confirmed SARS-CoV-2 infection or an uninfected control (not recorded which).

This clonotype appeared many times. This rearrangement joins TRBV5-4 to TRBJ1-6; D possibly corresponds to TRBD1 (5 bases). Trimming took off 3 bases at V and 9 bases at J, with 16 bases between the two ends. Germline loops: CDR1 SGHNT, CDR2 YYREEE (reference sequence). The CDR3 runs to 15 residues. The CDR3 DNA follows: TGTGCCAGCAGCTCAGGACCGGGACCGGGTTCACCCCTCCACTTT. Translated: CASSSGPGPGSPLHF.

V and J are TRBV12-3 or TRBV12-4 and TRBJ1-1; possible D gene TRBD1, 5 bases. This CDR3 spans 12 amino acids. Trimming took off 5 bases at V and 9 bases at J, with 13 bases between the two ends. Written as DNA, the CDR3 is TGTGCCAGCAGTCCGACAGAGTCCAAAGCTTTCTTT. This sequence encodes CASSPTESKAFF.

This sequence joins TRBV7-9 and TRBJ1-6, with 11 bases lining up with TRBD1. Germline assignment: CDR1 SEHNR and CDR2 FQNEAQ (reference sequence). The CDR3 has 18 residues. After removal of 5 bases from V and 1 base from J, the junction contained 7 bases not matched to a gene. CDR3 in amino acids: CASSEDRGRKSYNSPLHF. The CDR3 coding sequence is TGTGCCAGCAGCGAGGACAGGGGGCGAAAGTCCTATAATTCACCCCTCCACTTT.

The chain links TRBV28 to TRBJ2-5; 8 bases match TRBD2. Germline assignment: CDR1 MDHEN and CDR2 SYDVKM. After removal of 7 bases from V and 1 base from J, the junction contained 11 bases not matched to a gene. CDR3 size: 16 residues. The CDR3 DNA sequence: TGTGCCAGCAATCGGGGGGGCGAAGGTACCCAAGAGACCCAGTACTTC. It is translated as CASNRGGEGTQETQYF.

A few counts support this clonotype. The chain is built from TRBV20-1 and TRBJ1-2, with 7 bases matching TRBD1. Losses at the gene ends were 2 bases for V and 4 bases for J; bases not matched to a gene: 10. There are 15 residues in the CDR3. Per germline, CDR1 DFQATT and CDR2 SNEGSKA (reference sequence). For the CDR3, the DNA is TGCAGTGCTAGACCTTACAGGGGTATCGGCTATGGCTACACCTTC. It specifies CSARPYRGIGYGYTF.

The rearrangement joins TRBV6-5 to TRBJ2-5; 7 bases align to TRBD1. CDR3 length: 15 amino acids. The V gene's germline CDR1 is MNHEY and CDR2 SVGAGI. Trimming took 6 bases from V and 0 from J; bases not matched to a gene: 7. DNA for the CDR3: TGTGCCAGCAGCCCCCTTGGGACAGACCAAGAGACCCAGTACTTC. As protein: CASSPLGTDQETQYF.

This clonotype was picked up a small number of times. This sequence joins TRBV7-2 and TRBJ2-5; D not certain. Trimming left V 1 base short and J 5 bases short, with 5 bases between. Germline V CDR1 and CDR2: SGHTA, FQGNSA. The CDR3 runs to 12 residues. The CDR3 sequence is CASSLVVETQYF. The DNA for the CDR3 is TGTGCCAGCAGCTTAGTCGTGGAGACCCAGTACTTC. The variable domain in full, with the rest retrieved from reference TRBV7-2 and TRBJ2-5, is GAGVSQSPSNKVTEKGKDVELRCDPISGHTALYWYRQSLGQGLEFLIYFQGNSAPDKSGLPSDRFSAERTGGSVSTLTIQRTQQEDSAVYLCASSLVVETQYFGPGTRLLVL.

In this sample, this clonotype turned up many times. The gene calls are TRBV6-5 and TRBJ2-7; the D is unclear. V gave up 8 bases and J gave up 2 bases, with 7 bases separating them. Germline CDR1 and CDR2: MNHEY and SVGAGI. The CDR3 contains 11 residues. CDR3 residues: CASGFPYEQYF. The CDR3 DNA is TGTGCCAGCGGGTTTCCCTACGAGCAGTACTTC.

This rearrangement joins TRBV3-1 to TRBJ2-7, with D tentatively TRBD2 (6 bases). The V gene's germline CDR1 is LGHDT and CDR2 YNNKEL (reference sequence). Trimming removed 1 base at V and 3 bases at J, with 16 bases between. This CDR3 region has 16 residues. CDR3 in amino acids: CASSQVPGLGFYEQYF. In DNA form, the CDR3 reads TGTGCCAGCAGCCAAGTTCCGGGACTTGGGTTCTACGAGCAGTACTTC.

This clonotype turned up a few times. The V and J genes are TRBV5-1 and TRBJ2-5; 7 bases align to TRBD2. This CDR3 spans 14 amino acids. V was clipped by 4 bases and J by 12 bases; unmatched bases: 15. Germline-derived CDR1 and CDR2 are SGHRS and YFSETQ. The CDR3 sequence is CASSQEVGGRVEYF. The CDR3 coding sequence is TGCGCCAGCAGCCAGGAGGTGGGAGGGCGCGTTGAGTACTTC.

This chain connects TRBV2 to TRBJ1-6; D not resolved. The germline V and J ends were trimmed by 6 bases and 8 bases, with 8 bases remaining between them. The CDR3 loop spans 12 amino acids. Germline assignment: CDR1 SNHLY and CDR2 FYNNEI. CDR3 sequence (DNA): TGTGCCAGCAGCCCGTTGCATTCACCCCTCCACTTT. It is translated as CASSPLHSPLHF. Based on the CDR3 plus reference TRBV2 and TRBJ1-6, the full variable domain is EPEVTQTPSHQVTQMGQEVILRCVPISNHLYFYWYRQILGQKVEFLVSFYNNEISEKSEIFDDQFSVERPDGSNFTLKIRSTKLEDSAMYFCASSPLHSPLHFGNGTRLTVT.

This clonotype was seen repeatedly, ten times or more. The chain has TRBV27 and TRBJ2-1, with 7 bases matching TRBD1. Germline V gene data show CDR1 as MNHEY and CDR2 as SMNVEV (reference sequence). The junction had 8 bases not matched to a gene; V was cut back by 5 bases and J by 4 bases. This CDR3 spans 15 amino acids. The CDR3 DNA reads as TGTGCCAGCAGTGCCGGACAGGTCGGATACAATGAGCAGTTCTTC. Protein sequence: CASSAGQVGYNEQFF.

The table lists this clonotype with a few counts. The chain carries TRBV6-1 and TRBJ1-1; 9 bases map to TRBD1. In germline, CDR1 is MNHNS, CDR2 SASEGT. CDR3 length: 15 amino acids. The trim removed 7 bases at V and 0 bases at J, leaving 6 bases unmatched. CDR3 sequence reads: CASMGQGAMNTEAFF. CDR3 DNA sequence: TGTGCCAGCATGGGACAGGGAGCCATGAACACTGAAGCTTTCTTT.

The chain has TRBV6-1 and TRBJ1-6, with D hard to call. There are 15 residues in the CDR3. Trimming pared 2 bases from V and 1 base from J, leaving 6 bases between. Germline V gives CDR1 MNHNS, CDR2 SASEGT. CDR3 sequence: CASSEQRSYNSPLHF. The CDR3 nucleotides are TGTGCCAGCAGTGAACAGAGGTCCTATAATTCACCCCTCCACTTT.

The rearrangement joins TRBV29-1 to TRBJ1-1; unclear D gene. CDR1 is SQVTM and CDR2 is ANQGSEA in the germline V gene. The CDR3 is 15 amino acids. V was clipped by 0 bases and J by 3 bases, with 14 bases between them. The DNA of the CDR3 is TGCAGCGTTGAAGATAGAACAGCTTCACACACTGAAGCTTTCTTT. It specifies CSVEDRTASHTEAFF.

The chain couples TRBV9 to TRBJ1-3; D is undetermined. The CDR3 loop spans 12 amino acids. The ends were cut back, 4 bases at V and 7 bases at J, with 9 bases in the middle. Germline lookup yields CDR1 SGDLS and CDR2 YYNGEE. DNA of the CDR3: TGTGCCAGCAGCCCCCCGGCCAACACCATATATTTT. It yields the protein CASSPPANTIYF.

DNA of the CDR3: TGCGCCAGCAGCCAAGTGGACAGGAGACCCCTCAACTATGGCTACACCTTC. Encoded protein: CASSQVDRRPLNYGYTF. V gene TRBV4-1 combines with J gene TRBJ1-2; the match to TRBD1 covers 7 bases. This CDR3 comprises 17 residues. V trimming: 1 base; J trimming: 2 bases; junction bases outside the gene matches: 10. Germline CDR1 MGHRA, CDR2 YSYEKL.

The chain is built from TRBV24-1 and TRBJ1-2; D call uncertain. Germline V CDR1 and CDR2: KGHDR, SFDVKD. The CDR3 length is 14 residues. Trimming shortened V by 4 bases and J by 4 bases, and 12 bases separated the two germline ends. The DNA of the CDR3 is TGTGCCACCAGTGAAGGGCGGGATGGCTATGGCTACACCTTC. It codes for CATSEGRDGYGYTF.

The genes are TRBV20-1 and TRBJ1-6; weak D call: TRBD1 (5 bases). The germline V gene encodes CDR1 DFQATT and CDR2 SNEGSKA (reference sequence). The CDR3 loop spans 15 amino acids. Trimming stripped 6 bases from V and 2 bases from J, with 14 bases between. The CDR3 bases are TGCAGTGCCGTAGACAGTATCCCCTATAATTCACCCCTCCACTTT. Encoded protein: CSAVDSIPYNSPLHF.

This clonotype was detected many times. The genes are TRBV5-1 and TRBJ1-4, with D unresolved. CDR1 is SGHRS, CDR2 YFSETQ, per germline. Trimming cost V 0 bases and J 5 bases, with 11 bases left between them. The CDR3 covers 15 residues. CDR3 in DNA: TGCGCCAGCAGCTTGGGCTTGTCAGACAATGAAAAACTGTTTTTT. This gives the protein CASSLGLSDNEKLFF.

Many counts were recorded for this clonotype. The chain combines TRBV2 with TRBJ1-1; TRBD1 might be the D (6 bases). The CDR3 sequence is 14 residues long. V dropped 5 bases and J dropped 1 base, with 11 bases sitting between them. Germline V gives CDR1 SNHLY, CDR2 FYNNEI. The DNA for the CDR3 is TGTGCCAGCAGTAGCCAGGGGCCGAACACTGAAGCTTTCTTT. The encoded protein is CASSSQGPNTEAFF.

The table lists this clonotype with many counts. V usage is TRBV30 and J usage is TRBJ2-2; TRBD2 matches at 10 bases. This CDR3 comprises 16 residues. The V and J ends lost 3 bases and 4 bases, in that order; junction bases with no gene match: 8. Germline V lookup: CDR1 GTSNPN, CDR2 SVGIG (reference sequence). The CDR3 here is CAWSRYRLAGTGELFF. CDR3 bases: TGTGCCTGGAGCCGATACCGACTAGCGGGCACCGGGGAGCTGTTTTTT.

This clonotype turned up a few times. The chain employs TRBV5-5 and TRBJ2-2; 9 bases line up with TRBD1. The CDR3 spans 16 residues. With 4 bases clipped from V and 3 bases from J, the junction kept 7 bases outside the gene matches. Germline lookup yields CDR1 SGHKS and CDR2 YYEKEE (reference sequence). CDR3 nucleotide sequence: TGTGCCAGCAGCAAGACACAGGGGGCTTACACCGGGGAGCTGTTTTTT. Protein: CASSKTQGAYTGELFF.

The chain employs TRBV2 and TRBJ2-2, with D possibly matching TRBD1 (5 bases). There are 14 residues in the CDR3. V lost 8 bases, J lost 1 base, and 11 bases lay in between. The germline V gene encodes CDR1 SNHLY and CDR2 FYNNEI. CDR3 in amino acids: CASGAFVNTGELFF. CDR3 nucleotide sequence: TGTGCCAGCGGGGCTTTTGTGAACACCGGGGAGCTGTTTTTT.

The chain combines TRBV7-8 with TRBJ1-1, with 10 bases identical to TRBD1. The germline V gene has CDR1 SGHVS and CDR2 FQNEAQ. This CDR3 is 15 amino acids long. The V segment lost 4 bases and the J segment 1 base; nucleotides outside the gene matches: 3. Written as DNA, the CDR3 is TGTGCCAGCAGCTCCTGGACAGGGGGGAACACTGAAGCTTTCTTT. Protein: CASSSWTGGNTEAFF. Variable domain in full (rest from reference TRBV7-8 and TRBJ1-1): GAGVSQSPRYKVAKRGQDVALRCDPISGHVSLFWYQQALGQGPEFLTYFQNEAQLDKSGLPSDRFFAERPEGSVSTLKIQRTQQEDSAVYLCASSSWTGGNTEAFFGQGTRLTVV.

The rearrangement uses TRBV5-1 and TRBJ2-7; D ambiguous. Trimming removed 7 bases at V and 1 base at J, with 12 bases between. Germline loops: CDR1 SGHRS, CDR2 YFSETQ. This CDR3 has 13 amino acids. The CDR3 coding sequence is TGCGCCAGCCGCTCGACCCAATCCTACGAGCAGTACTTC. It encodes CASRSTQSYEQYF.

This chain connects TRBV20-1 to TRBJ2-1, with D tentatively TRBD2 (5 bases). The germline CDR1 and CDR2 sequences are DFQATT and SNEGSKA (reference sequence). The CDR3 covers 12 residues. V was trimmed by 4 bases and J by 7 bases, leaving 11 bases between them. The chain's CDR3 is CSANQLANEQFF. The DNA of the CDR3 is TGCAGTGCTAATCAGCTAGCTAATGAGCAGTTCTTC.

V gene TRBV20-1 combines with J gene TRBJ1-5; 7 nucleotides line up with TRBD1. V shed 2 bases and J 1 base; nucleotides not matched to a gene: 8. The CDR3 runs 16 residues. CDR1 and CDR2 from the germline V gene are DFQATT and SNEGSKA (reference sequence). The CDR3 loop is CSARQKQGTSNQPQHF. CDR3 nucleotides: TGCAGTGCTAGACAGAAACAGGGGACGAGCAATCAGCCCCAGCATTTT.

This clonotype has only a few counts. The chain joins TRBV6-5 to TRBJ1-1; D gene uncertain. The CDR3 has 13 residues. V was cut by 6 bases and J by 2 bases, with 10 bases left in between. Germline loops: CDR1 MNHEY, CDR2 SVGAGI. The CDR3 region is CASRQNSNTEAFF. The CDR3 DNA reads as TGTGCCAGCAGACAAAACAGTAACACTGAAGCTTTCTTT.

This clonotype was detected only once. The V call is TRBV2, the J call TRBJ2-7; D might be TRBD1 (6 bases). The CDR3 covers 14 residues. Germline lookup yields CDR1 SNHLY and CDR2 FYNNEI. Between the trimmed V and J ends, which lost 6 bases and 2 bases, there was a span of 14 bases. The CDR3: CASRAGTTTYEQYF. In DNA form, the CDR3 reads TGTGCCAGCAGGGCCGGGACAACAACCTACGAGCAGTACTTC.

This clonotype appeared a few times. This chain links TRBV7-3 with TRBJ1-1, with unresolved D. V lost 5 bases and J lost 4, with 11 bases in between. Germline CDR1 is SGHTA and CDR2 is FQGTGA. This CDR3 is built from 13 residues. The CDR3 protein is CASSAWEGTEAFF. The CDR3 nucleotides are TGTGCCAGCAGCGCATGGGAGGGCACTGAAGCTTTCTTT.

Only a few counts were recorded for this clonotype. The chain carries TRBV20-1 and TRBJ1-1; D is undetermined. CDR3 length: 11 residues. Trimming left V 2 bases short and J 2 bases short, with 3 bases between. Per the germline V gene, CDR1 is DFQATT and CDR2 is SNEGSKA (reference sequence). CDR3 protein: CSARYNTEAFF. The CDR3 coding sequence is TGCAGTGCTAGATATAACACTGAAGCTTTCTTT.